The clone carrying this T cell receptor beta chain has just a few counts. The antigen remains unidentified. The entry originates in a study of beta chain features in type 1 diabetes. Study-wide findings and caveats: It was possible that PCR favored shorter templates, equally so in patients and controls.

The CDR3 spans 14 residues. Germline lookup yields CDR1 LNHDA and CDR2 SQIVND (reference sequence). V dropped 4 bases and J dropped 5 bases, with 14 bases sitting between them. Sequencing targeted expressed TCRB transcripts, as all isolated RNA had been reverse transcribed. Average reads for naive, central memory and regulatory T cell samples were about 3.57 million. Clones were sequenced by immunoSEQ multiplex PCR, and TCRdb holds only the in-frame ones, with some missing. This table has about 150,000 clones, roughly 50% appearing once. The sequence came from a man aged 18 to 30 in good health. The chain employs TRBV19 and TRBJ2-5, with D tentatively TRBD1 (6 bases). The sequenced material came from Tregs from blood. This CDR3 is CASSSGGGYETQYF. CDR3 nucleotides: TGTGCCAGTAGTAGTGGGGGCGGGTACGAGACCCAGTACTTC.